This record looks at one T cell receptor beta chain sequence and its context. The antigen is unknown. The data belong to a study of radiotherapy plus CTLA-4 blockade in lung cancer. Data came from immunoSEQ multiplex PCR; TCRdb stores just in-frame clones and leaves some out. The table records approximately 85,000 clones, approximately 86% of them present only once. CDR3 length: 15 amino acids. Trimming stripped 6 bases from V and 4 bases from J, with 16 bases between. Germline CDR1 and CDR2: MNHNS and SASEGT. The study's findings and limits: It was early blood T cell clone dynamics, with interferon-beta, that reportedly best predicted response. Expansion of tumor-derived TCR clones was observed in blood after radiotherapy plus ipilimumab.

The sequence was obtained from a human donor with non-small cell lung cancer who had a partial response to radiotherapy plus ipilimumab. The chain couples TRBV6-1 to TRBJ1-5; a weak D match, TRBD1 (6 bases). Sequencing was performed on peripheral blood, taken from a patient treated with radiotherapy plus ipilimumab. This CDR3 reads CASRTDRWGNQPQHF. CDR3 DNA: TGTGCCAGCAGGACTGACAGGTGGGGAAATCAGCCCCAGCATTTT.